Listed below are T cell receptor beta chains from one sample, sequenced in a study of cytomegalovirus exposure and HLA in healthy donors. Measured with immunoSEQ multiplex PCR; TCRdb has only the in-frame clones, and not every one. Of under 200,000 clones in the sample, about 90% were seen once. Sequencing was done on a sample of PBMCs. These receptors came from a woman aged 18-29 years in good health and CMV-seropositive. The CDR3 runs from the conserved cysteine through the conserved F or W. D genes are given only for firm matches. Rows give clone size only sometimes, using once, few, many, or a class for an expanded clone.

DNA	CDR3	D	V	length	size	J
TGTGCCAGCAGGCCGCGGGGTAGCGGGAGCCTCGAGCAGTACTTC	CASRPRGSGSLEQYF	TRBD2	TRBV28	15	few	TRBJ2-7
TGCGCCAGCAGCTTGGACAGGGGCAATGAAAAACTGTTTTTT	CASSLDRGNEKLFF	TRBD1	TRBV4-3	14	NA	TRBJ1-4
TGTGCCAGCACATCCCAGTTTATGACAAGATACGAGCAGTACTTC	CASTSQFMTRYEQYF	NA	TRBV28	15	NA	TRBJ2-7
TGTGCCAGCCGGGCCGCGCAGGGGCGAGCCTACGAGCAGTACTTC	CASRAAQGRAYEQYF	NA	TRBV6-1	15	NA	TRBJ2-7
TGTGCCAGCAGCACCAGCGGGACTAGCGGGGGGCCTACCTACAATGAGCAGTTCTTC	CASSTSGTSGGPTYNEQFF	TRBD2	TRBV11-2	19	NA	TRBJ2-1
TGTGCCAGCAGCCGATACAAAGACAGGGGGCCCAGCGGTGGAAACACCATATATTTT	CASSRYKDRGPSGGNTIYF	TRBD1	TRBV14	19	NA	TRBJ1-3
TGTGCCAGCAGTTTGACAGGGGGCTATGGCTACACCTTC	CASSLTGGYGYTF	TRBD1	TRBV27	13	NA	TRBJ1-2
TGTGCCAGCAGCTTGAACAGGGTGGTATGGTACGGCTACACCTTC	CASSLNRVVWYGYTF	NA	TRBV5-8	15	NA	TRBJ1-2
TGTGCCAGCAGCCAAGCGACAGGCTCCTACAATGAGCAGTTCTTC	CASSQATGSYNEQFF	NA	TRBV27	15	NA	TRBJ2-1
TGTGCCAGCAGCTTGAGGGTGAATGGCTACACCTTC	CASSLRVNGYTF	NA	TRBV6-1	12	NA	TRBJ1-2
TGTGCCAGCAGCTCAAACGACCTAGCGGGAAAGGTCTACGAGCAGTACTTC	CASSSNDLAGKVYEQYF	TRBD2	TRBV7-9	17	NA	TRBJ2-7
TGTGCCAGTAGTGTACTAGCCTACAATGAGCAGTTCTTC	CASSVLAYNEQFF	NA	TRBV19	13	NA	TRBJ2-1
TGTGCCAGCAGACAGGGACGAAATCAGCCCCAGCATTTT	CASRQGRNQPQHF	NA	TRBV6-5	13	NA	TRBJ1-5
TGTGCCAGTAGTATAACCGACATAGCCTACAATGAGCAGTTCTTC	CASSITDIAYNEQFF	NA	TRBV19	15	NA	TRBJ2-1
TGCGCCAGCAGCTTGGACAGCTACTCTGGAAACACCATATATTTT	CASSLDSYSGNTIYF	NA	TRBV5-1	15	NA	TRBJ1-3
TGTGCCAGCAGTACCCCGACAGGGTGGAATGAAAAACTGTTTTTT	CASSTPTGWNEKLFF	TRBD1	TRBV28	15	NA	TRBJ1-4
TGTGCCAGCTCACCAATGCAGGGGGTTAACTATGGCTACACCTTC	CASSPMQGVNYGYTF	TRBD1	TRBV18	15	once	TRBJ1-2
TGTGCCAGTAGTCCATCGGAATCGGGAGATACGCAGTATTTT	CASSPSESGDTQYF	NA	TRBV19	14	NA	TRBJ2-3
TGTGCCAGCAGCTTGGGGACAGGGTCAGGAAACACCATATATTTT	CASSLGTGSGNTIYF	TRBD1	TRBV7-2	15	NA	TRBJ1-3
TGTGCCAGCAGACGGGGGGTCCGGGCGGGAGGAAGCACAGATACGCAGTATTTT	CASRRGVRAGGSTDTQYF	TRBD2	TRBV2	18	NA	TRBJ2-3
TGTGCCAGCAGTGAGCGTGTCTCCTACAATGAGCAGTTCTTC	CASSERVSYNEQFF	NA	TRBV2	14	NA	TRBJ2-1
TGTGCCAGCAGCGTTACTGCCCAGGCTAGCGGGAGGGTATCCTACAATGAGCAGTTCTTC	CASSVTAQASGRVSYNEQFF	TRBD2	TRBV9	20	NA	TRBJ2-1
TGTGCCAGCAGTGTCCTAAGAACCTCTGGAAACACCATATATTTT	CASSVLRTSGNTIYF	NA	TRBV2	15	once	TRBJ1-3
TGTGCCAGTAGTATAAGCCCCCCGACAGGTCGGGGGGAGCTGTTTTTT	CASSISPPTGRGELFF	NA	TRBV19	16	NA	TRBJ2-2
TGTGCCAGCAGCTTAAGTTTTGCGGAGGAGACCCAGTACTTC	CASSLSFAEETQYF	NA	TRBV7-8	14	once	TRBJ2-5
TGCGCCAGCAGCCCCATACAGGGGGAAGAGGGCTACACCTTC	CASSPIQGEEGYTF	TRBD1	TRBV5-1	14	NA	TRBJ1-2
TGTGCCAGCAGCTTGTTACGAGGGACCGGGGAGCTGTTTTTT	CASSLLRGTGELFF	NA	TRBV5-6	14	NA	TRBJ2-2
TGCAGCGTGAGGACTAGCGGGAGTACAGATACGCAGTATTTT	CSVRTSGSTDTQYF	TRBD2	TRBV29-1	14	NA	TRBJ2-3
TGTGCCAGCACGGGGACTAGCAGCACCGGGGAGCTGTTTTTT	CASTGTSSTGELFF	TRBD2	TRBV7-7	14	NA	TRBJ2-2
TGTGCCAGCAGGACAGGGTTCCCTGAAGCTTTCTTT	CASRTGFPEAFF	TRBD1	TRBV28	12	NA	TRBJ1-1
TGTGCCAGCAGCCCGTTCACTAGCGGGGGCTACGAGCAGTACTTC	CASSPFTSGGYEQYF	TRBD2	TRBV7-9	15	NA	TRBJ2-7
TGTGCCAGCAGTTCTCCTAGCGGGGGGGCTTTAGATACGCAGTATTTT	CASSSPSGGALDTQYF	TRBD2	TRBV6-6	16	NA	TRBJ2-3
TGCAGTGCCAAAGAGAAGAGGGGCTACACCTTC	CSAKEKRGYTF	NA	TRBV20-1	11	NA	TRBJ1-2
TGTGCCAGCAGCCCCCGGACTAGCGGGAGTATAAAGAATGAGCAGTTCTTC	CASSPRTSGSIKNEQFF	TRBD2	TRBV14	17	NA	TRBJ2-1
TGTGCCAGCAGCTTAGGGGGACAGGGGGCAACTGAAAAACTGTTTTTT	CASSLGGQGATEKLFF	TRBD1	TRBV7-8	16	NA	TRBJ1-4
TGTGCCAGCAGCTTAGGAACAGGGAACTATGGCTACACCTTC	CASSLGTGNYGYTF	NA	TRBV7-9	14	few	TRBJ1-2
TGTGCCAGCTACCCGGGACAGGGGGGACTGTTTTTT	CASYPGQGGLFF	TRBD1	TRBV28	12	NA	TRBJ1-4
TGTGCCAGCAGCCAAGATAGAGTCCTCTCTGGAAACACCATATATTTT	CASSQDRVLSGNTIYF	NA	TRBV14	16	NA	TRBJ1-3
TGTGCCAGCAGCCTACTAGCGGGGCCGTACGAGCAGTACTTC	CASSLLAGPYEQYF	TRBD2	TRBV7-2	14	NA	TRBJ2-7
TGTGCCATCAGTTCTTCTAACTCAGGACAGGTCTACAATGAGCAGTTCTTC	CAISSSNSGQVYNEQFF	TRBD1	TRBV10-3	17	NA	TRBJ2-1
TGTGCCAGCAGCTTGGGGGGCGCTACCTACGAGCAGTACTTC	CASSLGGATYEQYF	NA	TRBV5-6	14	NA	TRBJ2-7
TGCGCCAGCAGCTTGGAGGGGGGGAGAGTTTTCTACGAGCAGTACTTC	CASSLEGGRVFYEQYF	NA	TRBV5-1	16	NA	TRBJ2-7
TGTGCCAGCTCACCAACGGCCAGGGGGCCTAATGAAAAACTGTTTTTT	CASSPTARGPNEKLFF	TRBD1	TRBV18	16	NA	TRBJ1-4
TGCAGCGTTCTGGGGGGGAATGAAAAACTGTTTTTT	CSVLGGNEKLFF	NA	TRBV29-1	12	once	TRBJ1-4
TGTGCCATCCGCCCGACGCCTGGAGGCGGGGAGCTGTTTTTT	CAIRPTPGGGELFF	NA	TRBV27	14	NA	TRBJ2-2
TGTGCCAGGCAGTATACCGGGGGGTCCAATGAGCAGTTCTTC	CARQYTGGSNEQFF	TRBD2	TRBV2	14	once	TRBJ2-1
TGTGCCAGCAGTCCCGGGACAAAAGCCAAAAACATTCAGTACTTC	CASSPGTKAKNIQYF	NA	TRBV6-1	15	NA	TRBJ2-4
TGTGCCAGCAGCTTGGGTATGGGTCTAGCGGCCTACGAGCAGTACTTC	CASSLGMGLAAYEQYF	TRBD2	TRBV5-4	16	NA	TRBJ2-7
TGTGCCAGTAGTATCGGTGACAGGGTGGGAAATTCACCCCTCCACTTT	CASSIGDRVGNSPLHF	TRBD1	TRBV19	16	NA	TRBJ1-6
TGTGCCAGCAGCACCCGGGGGACGACCACAGATACGCAGTATTTT	CASSTRGTTTDTQYF	NA	TRBV27	15	NA	TRBJ2-3
TGTGCCACCAGCAGGGGACAGGTGGTAAACACTGAAGCTTTCTTT	CATSRGQVVNTEAFF	TRBD1	TRBV15	15	NA	TRBJ1-1
TGTGCCAGCAGCTTACTGACTAGCGCGGTATACGAGCAGTACTTC	CASSLLTSAVYEQYF	TRBD2	TRBV13	15	NA	TRBJ2-7
TGTGCCAGCAGCCAGTGGGGCATCACTGAAGCTTTCTTT	CASSQWGITEAFF	NA	TRBV14	13	NA	TRBJ1-1
TGTGCCAGTTTCCGGGTTGGACAGCATGGCTACACCTTC	CASFRVGQHGYTF	NA	TRBV6-1	13	few	TRBJ1-2
TGTGCCTGGAGCTTGGGGGGGGGTAAGGAAAAACTGTTTTTT	CAWSLGGGKEKLFF	NA	TRBV30	14	NA	TRBJ1-4